The clone carrying this T cell receptor beta chain was detected ten times or more. Its antigen is as yet unknown. A library of TCRbeta sequences, prepared with unique molecular identifiers, was generated. A single record per CDR3 protein comes from TCRdb applying MiXCR to the PCR reads. The sample has around 440,000 distinct CDR3 sequences, roughly 10% seen once. Trimming took 7 bases from V and 2 from J, leaving 12 bases between them. This CDR3 spans 13 amino acids. CDR1 is MDHEN and CDR2 is SYDVKM in the germline V gene. This sample is drawn from a study of T-cell reconstitution after alpha-beta-depleted transplantation in children. Study-wide results and limits: Reported findings indicate that, about two months after transplant, alpha-beta T cells came from several hundred expanded clones, which were derived from non-depleted graft cells. The high TCRbeta diversity at day 60 in some patients came from surviving recipient T cells and thymic progenitors.

The sequenced sample was PBMCs, obtained before TCRalphabeta/CD19-depleted stem cell transplant. This clonotype was obtained from a child aged 2-15 years with inherited bone marrow failure, due to receive a stem cell transplant. This chain uses TRBV28 with TRBJ2-7; D call uncertain. The CDR3 DNA reads as TGTGCCAGCACGCCCCGTCTAACCTACGAGCAGTACTTC. It encodes CASTPRLTYEQYF. Variable domain in full (rest from reference TRBV28 and TRBJ2-7): DVKVTQSSRYLVKRTGEKVFLECVQDMDHENMFWYRQDPGLGLRLIYFSYDVKMKEKGDIPEGYSVSREKKERFSLILESASTNQTSMYLCASTPRLTYEQYFGPGTRLTVT.